This T cell receptor beta chain was captured by sequencing in a study of tumor T cells in aggressive B-cell lymphoma. The table came from immunoSEQ multiplex PCR; TCRdb's copy has only in-frame clones and leaves some out. The sample holds around 3,000 clones, 70% to 85% seen once. The CDR3 contains 14 residues. Trimming took off 3 bases at V and 6 bases at J, with 14 bases between the two ends. CDR1 is MNHNS, CDR2 SASEGT, per germline. The chain is built from TRBV6-1 and TRBJ1-2; D remains ambiguous. The receptor comes from an adult with diffuse large B cell lymphoma. Sequences were obtained from tumor tissue. The CDR3, as DNA: TGTGCCAGCAGTGACGGGGTTCGGCGCGATGGCTACACCTTC. Its translation: CASSDGVRRDGYTF.